These T cell receptor beta chains were read from a single sample in a study of cytomegalovirus exposure and HLA in healthy donors. Profiling relied on immunoSEQ multiplex PCR, and the TCRdb table lists in-frame clones only, not all of them. This listing includes 65,000 to 90,000 clones. The source material was PBMCs. These receptors were collected from a female donor in good health and CMV-seropositive. Both conserved end residues are part of each CDR3. The D gene is left open where the match is weak.

v_gene: TRBV28; j_gene: TRBJ2-7; d_gene: .; CDR3aa: CASSPQRSGPYEQYF; CDR3nt: TGTGCCAGCAGCCCCCAGCGGAGCGGGCCCTACGAGCAGTACTTC
v_gene: TRBV28; j_gene: TRBJ2-3; d_gene: .; CDR3aa: CASSLDPGTDTQYF; CDR3nt: TGTGCCAGCAGTTTAGACCCAGGAACAGATACGCAGTATTTT
v_gene: TRBV11-3; j_gene: TRBJ2-1; d_gene: TRBD2; CDR3aa: CASSLDRSGGVFYNEQFF; CDR3nt: TGTGCCAGCAGCTTAGATAGGAGCGGGGGGGTCTTCTACAATGAGCAGTTCTTC
v_gene: TRBV30; j_gene: TRBJ1-4; d_gene: .; CDR3aa: CAWGGVGEKLFF; CDR3nt: TGTGCCTGGGGCGGCGTCGGTGAAAAACTGTTTTTT
v_gene: TRBV29-1; j_gene: TRBJ1-1; d_gene: .; CDR3aa: CSVEDVGGARTEAFF; CDR3nt: TGCAGCGTTGAAGATGTGGGAGGGGCAAGAACTGAAGCTTTCTTT
v_gene: TRBV18; j_gene: TRBJ2-3; d_gene: TRBD2; CDR3aa: CASSEAGTSEDTQYF; CDR3nt: TGTGCCAGCTCAGAAGCCGGGACTAGCGAGGATACGCAGTATTTT
v_gene: TRBV2; j_gene: TRBJ1-3; d_gene: TRBD1; CDR3aa: CASSSDRAGTGNTIYF; CDR3nt: TGTGCCAGCAGCTCAGACAGGGCGGGTACTGGAAACACCATATATTTT
v_gene: TRBV9; j_gene: TRBJ2-5; d_gene: TRBD2; CDR3aa: CASSLPGLAGGRSTETQYF; CDR3nt: TGTGCCAGCAGCCTGCCCGGACTAGCGGGGGGCCGAAGTACGGAGACCCAGTACTTC
v_gene: TRBV7-2; j_gene: TRBJ2-7; d_gene: TRBD2; CDR3aa: CASSSSRAGGVAYEQYF; CDR3nt: TGTGCCAGCAGCTCCTCCCGGGCGGGGGGGGTCGCCTACGAGCAGTACTTC
v_gene: TRBV6-5; j_gene: TRBJ2-7; d_gene: .; CDR3aa: CASSYGTGGGYEQYF; CDR3nt: TGTGCCAGCAGTTACGGGACCGGGGGAGGTTACGAGCAGTACTTC
v_gene: TRBV15; j_gene: TRBJ1-5; d_gene: TRBD1; CDR3aa: CATSRDRPRGNQPQHF; CDR3nt: TGTGCCACCAGCAGAGATCGGCCCAGGGGGAATCAGCCCCAGCATTTT
v_gene: TRBV28; j_gene: TRBJ1-5; d_gene: TRBD1; CDR3aa: CASYPGQGLDQPQHF; CDR3nt: TGTGCCAGTTACCCGGGACAGGGGTTGGATCAGCCCCAGCATTTT
v_gene: TRBV18; j_gene: TRBJ2-5; d_gene: TRBD1; CDR3aa: CASSLGQKETQYF; CDR3nt: TGTGCCAGCTCACTGGGACAGAAAGAGACCCAGTACTTC
v_gene: TRBV18; j_gene: TRBJ1-4; d_gene: .; CDR3aa: CASSRGNNEKLFF; CDR3nt: TGTGCCAGCTCACGAGGGAATAATGAAAAACTGTTTTTT
v_gene: TRBV6-5; j_gene: TRBJ2-2; d_gene: .; CDR3aa: CASSYSLAPAGELFF; CDR3nt: TGTGCCAGCAGTTACTCCCTAGCACCCGCCGGGGAGCTGTTTTTT
v_gene: TRBV5-4; j_gene: TRBJ1-6; d_gene: .; CDR3aa: CASSLERVDSPLHF; CDR3nt: TGTGCCAGCAGCTTAGAGCGGGTGGACTCACCCCTCCACTTT
v_gene: TRBV7-9; j_gene: TRBJ1-4; d_gene: .; CDR3aa: CASSLAATNEKLFF; CDR3nt: TGTGCCAGCAGCTTAGCAGCGACTAATGAAAAACTGTTTTTT
v_gene: TRBV29-1; j_gene: TRBJ2-4; d_gene: TRBD2; CDR3aa: CSVGILAGADNIQYF; CDR3nt: TGCAGCGTTGGTATCTTAGCGGGAGCAGACAACATTCAGTACTTC
v_gene: TRBV4-1; j_gene: TRBJ2-7; d_gene: .; CDR3aa: CASSEGIAYEQYF; CDR3nt: TGCGCCAGCAGCGAGGGTATCGCCTACGAGCAGTACTTC
v_gene: TRBV7-3; j_gene: TRBJ2-5; d_gene: TRBD1; CDR3aa: CASSVGTGFEETQYF; CDR3nt: TGTGCCAGCAGCGTAGGGACAGGGTTTGAAGAGACCCAGTACTTC
v_gene: TRBV4-3; j_gene: TRBJ2-7; d_gene: .; CDR3aa: CASSQEGSYAYEQYF; CDR3nt: TGCGCCAGCAGCCAAGAGGGCAGTTACGCCTACGAGCAGTACTTC
v_gene: TRBV4-1; j_gene: TRBJ2-6; d_gene: TRBD1; CDR3aa: CASSLGQGISGANVLTF; CDR3nt: TGCGCCAGCAGCCTCGGACAGGGAATTTCTGGGGCCAACGTCCTGACTTTC
v_gene: TRBV25-1; j_gene: TRBJ1-2; d_gene: TRBD1; CDR3aa: CASSEYQGAGYGYTF; CDR3nt: TGTGCCAGCAGTGAATACCAGGGGGCCGGCTATGGCTACACCTTC
v_gene: TRBV7-9; j_gene: TRBJ1-6; d_gene: TRBD1; CDR3aa: CASSPGQGYNSPLHF; CDR3nt: TGTGCCAGCAGCCCAGGACAGGGTTATAATTCACCCCTCCACTTT
v_gene: TRBV4-3; j_gene: TRBJ2-5; d_gene: .; CDR3aa: CASSQEDTQETQYF; CDR3nt: TGCGCCAGCAGCCAAGAAGATACTCAAGAGACCCAGTACTTC
v_gene: TRBV29-1; j_gene: TRBJ2-7; d_gene: .; CDR3aa: CSVQQSYEQYF; CDR3nt: TGCAGCGTTCAACAATCCTACGAGCAGTACTTC
v_gene: TRBV19; j_gene: TRBJ2-7; d_gene: .; CDR3aa: CASSRVEAFYEQYF; CDR3nt: TGTGCCAGTAGTAGGGTGGAGGCTTTCTACGAGCAGTACTTC
v_gene: TRBV6-1; j_gene: TRBJ1-2; d_gene: .; CDR3aa: CASRKGKVTRDGYTF; CDR3nt: TGTGCCAGCAGGAAGGGGAAGGTAACCCGAGATGGCTACACCTTC
v_gene: TRBV6-6; j_gene: TRBJ2-5; d_gene: TRBD1; CDR3aa: CASSGPGQRGGTQYF; CDR3nt: TGTGCCAGCAGCGGACCGGGACAGAGAGGGGGGACCCAGTACTTC
v_gene: TRBV7-2; j_gene: TRBJ1-4; d_gene: TRBD1; CDR3aa: CASSPSGGSTNEKLFF; CDR3nt: TGTGCCAGCAGCCCTTCAGGGGGGTCAACTAATGAAAAACTGTTTTTT
v_gene: TRBV18; j_gene: TRBJ2-1; d_gene: TRBD2; CDR3aa: CASSPPGLAGGLMFF; CDR3nt: TGTGCCAGCTCACCCCCGGGACTAGCGGGGGGTTTAATGTTCTTC
v_gene: TRBV2; j_gene: TRBJ2-3; d_gene: TRBD2; CDR3aa: CASSDPLAGGTSTDTQYF; CDR3nt: TGTGCCAGCAGTGACCCCCTAGCGGGGGGCACTTCCACAGATACGCAGTATTTT
v_gene: TRBV6-6; j_gene: TRBJ2-7; d_gene: TRBD1; CDR3aa: CASSLPGQSSYEQYF; CDR3nt: TGTGCCAGCAGTTTGCCGGGACAGAGCTCCTACGAGCAGTACTTC
v_gene: TRBV29-1; j_gene: TRBJ2-1; d_gene: TRBD1; CDR3aa: CSVQTGTGYNEQFF; CDR3nt: TGCAGCGTTCAAACCGGGACAGGCTACAATGAGCAGTTCTTC
v_gene: TRBV29-1; j_gene: TRBJ1-3; d_gene: TRBD1; CDR3aa: CSVTDRVGNTIYF; CDR3nt: TGCAGCGTCACCGACAGGGTTGGAAACACCATATATTTT
v_gene: TRBV18; j_gene: TRBJ2-7; d_gene: .; CDR3aa: CASSPGHNYEQYF; CDR3nt: TGTGCCAGCTCACCGGGTCACAACTACGAGCAGTACTTC
v_gene: TRBV5-6; j_gene: TRBJ2-7; d_gene: .; CDR3aa: CASSAGLTYEQYF; CDR3nt: TGTGCCAGCAGCGCGGGACTTACCTACGAGCAGTACTTC